The present T cell receptor beta chain was sequenced within a study of shared clonotypes between healthy human individuals. Germline assignment: CDR1 SEHNR and CDR2 FQNEAQ (reference sequence). The V end lost 8 bases, the J end lost 0 bases, and 11 bases lay between the germline ends. CDR3 length: 15 residues. Naive CD8 cells were CD45RO-negative, positively selected for CCR7, excluding terminally differentiated effector memory CD45RA+ cells. Here immunoSEQ multiplex PCR was the method, and the copy in TCRdb shows in-frame clones only, minus some. The sample lists some 2,000,000 clones, around 96% seen once, with about 1.1% in the top ten. In this sample, this clone turned up a few times. Its antigen is not identified. Findings of the study overall: Across a handful of donors, naive CD4 shared approximately 4.5%, naive CD8 more than 3%, memory CD4 roughly 2.5%, memory CD8 about 0.4%.

The sequenced material came from naive CD8+ T cells sorted from blood. V and J are TRBV7-9 and TRBJ1-6; D is unresolved. The clonotype comes from a man younger than 30 in good health. The CDR3 spells CASDQGSSYNSPLHF. The CDR3 DNA is TGTGCCAGCGACCAAGGCAGCTCCTATAATTCACCCCTCCACTTT.